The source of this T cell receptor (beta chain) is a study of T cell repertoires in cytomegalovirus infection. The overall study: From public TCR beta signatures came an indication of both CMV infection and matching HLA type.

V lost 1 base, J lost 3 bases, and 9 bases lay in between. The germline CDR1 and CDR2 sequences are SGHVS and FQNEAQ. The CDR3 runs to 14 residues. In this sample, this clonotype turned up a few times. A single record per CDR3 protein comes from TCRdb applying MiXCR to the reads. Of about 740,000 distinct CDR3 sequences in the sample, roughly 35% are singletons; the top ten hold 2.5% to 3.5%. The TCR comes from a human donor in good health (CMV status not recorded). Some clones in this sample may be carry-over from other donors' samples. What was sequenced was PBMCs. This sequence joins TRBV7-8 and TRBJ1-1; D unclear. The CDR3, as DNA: TGTGCCAGCAGCTTAGTCGGGAGATACACTGAAGCTTTCTTT. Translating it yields CASSLVGRYTEAFF.